This TCR beta chain was identified in a study of TIL therapy for anti-PD-1-resistant metastatic lung cancer (dated by TCRdb to the early 2020s). For context, the study as a whole: A median age of 54 years (range roughly 35-75) and a median tumor PD-L1 proportion score of 6% were recorded among enrolled patients. Most of the cohort had lung adenocarcinoma, several tumors were EGFR-mutant and two were ALK-rearranged, and half of the patients were current or former smokers. Across the cohort, whole-exome sequencing showed a median non-synonymous tumor mutation burden of about 1.6 mutations per megabase. T cell receptor beta sequencing of tumor and peripheral blood served to follow clonotypes across the tumor, the expanded TIL product, and serial blood samples. The investigation overall reported the following: The study protocol defined all tumor marker inferences as exploratory. Higher clonality and lower diversity were observed in expanded TIL cultures than in baseline intratumoral T cells (median clonality 6% vs 31%, p < 0.0001). TIL culture showed high clonal turnover, with many enriched product clones undetected in the baseline tumor, suggesting clonal contraction rather than faithful expansion. Generalizability was limited because the cohort was highly selected, with more treatment-naive, never-smoker and oncogene-addicted patients included than is typical.

This sample's time point label indicates: pre-treatment sample, taken before nivolumab and TIL therapy. Excised metastases, mostly pleural nodules or supraclavicular lymph nodes, were used as baseline tumor samples and were taken from the same resection from which TIL were grown. Tumors were harvested before any PD-1/PD-L1 blockade; patients then received nivolumab, and those progressing received lymphodepletion, expanded TIL infusion and IL-2. Adults with stage 4 NSCLC were enrolled in a dual-center phase I trial from late 2017 to January 2020. Samples were obtained from a single-arm, open-label phase I trial in which tumor-infiltrating lymphocyte therapy with nivolumab was evaluated in advanced non-small cell lung cancer. For each resected tumor, portions were snap-frozen in liquid nitrogen and kept at -80 degrees C. Tumor regions of interest were chosen on H&E sections by laser-capture macrodissection, pulverized into 15 mg aliquots, and extracted with Qiagen Allprep kits.

Notes on this clone: Its cognate antigen has yet to be identified. Within one base of it there is no much larger clone, and no base qualities were kept.

Looking up the germline V gene (reference sequence) yields CDR1 GTSNPN and CDR2 SVGIG. V loses 0 bases of germline sequence and J loses 0 bases, and the interval between the two ends is 9 bases. The CDR3 numbers 15 residues from cysteine through phenylalanine. CDR3 DNA is the only sequence kept; it has 45 bases, read in frame from the first base. TCR beta CDR3 regions were amplified from genomic DNA with the immunoSEQ v3 hsTCRB kit using bias-controlled multiplex PCR. TCR libraries were sequenced on an Illumina NextSeq 500 to 2 million or so read pairs for survey level or about 5-6.5 million for deep level. In the source study's methods: V, D and J genes were assigned, non-productive sequences were removed, and clonality was reported by immunoSEQ Analyzer software. Repertoires were compared using productive Simpson clonality and Morisita overlap index of productive TRB rearrangements between infused TIL and blood. TCRdb carries this immuneACCESS record with in-frame sequences only. Its versions omit some clonotypes, under half of them owing to an unresolved V gene in the studies checked, with the rest unexplained. For V, J and clone size, that table is used; D and trimming come from the DNA. This sample comprises 50,000 to 60,000 clones, 70% to 85% of them detected only once. The ten largest clones take up 5.5% to 6% of the sample.

This chain joins TRBV30 to TRBJ1-3; TRBD1 could be the D gene, as 5 bases match. The TCR was taken from a person aged 25 to 80 with non-small cell lung cancer. Here the sequenced sample was tumor tissue, taken at baseline. At the DNA level, the sequence is TGTGCCTGGAGTGTCGGGGCAGGCTCTGGAAACACCATATATTTT. Its protein reads: CAWSVGAGSGNTIYF.